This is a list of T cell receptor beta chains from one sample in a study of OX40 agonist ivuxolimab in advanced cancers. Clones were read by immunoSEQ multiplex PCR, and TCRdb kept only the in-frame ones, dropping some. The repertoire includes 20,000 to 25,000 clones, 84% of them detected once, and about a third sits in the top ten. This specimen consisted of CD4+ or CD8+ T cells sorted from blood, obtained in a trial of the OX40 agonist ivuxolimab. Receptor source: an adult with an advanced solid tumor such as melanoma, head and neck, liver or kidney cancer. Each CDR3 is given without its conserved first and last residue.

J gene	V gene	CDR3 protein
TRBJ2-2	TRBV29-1	SVRRYGEYTGELF
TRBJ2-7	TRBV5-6	ASSGILAGETYEQY
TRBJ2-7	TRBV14	ASSPWDSVYEQY
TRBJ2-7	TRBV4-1	ASSQLGTATSYEQY
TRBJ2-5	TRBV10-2	ASSLTRGRETQY
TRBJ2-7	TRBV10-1	ASSPAGGTYEQY
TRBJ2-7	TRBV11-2	ASSSGTGYEQY
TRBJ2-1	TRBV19	ASSRARYNEQF
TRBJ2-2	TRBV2	ASSVGQGITGELF
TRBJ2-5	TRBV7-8	ASSTRQGRETQY
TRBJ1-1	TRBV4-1	ASSQEGRQGATEAF
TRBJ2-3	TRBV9	ASSVPVGGHTDTQY
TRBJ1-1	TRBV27	ASSFAGGTEAF
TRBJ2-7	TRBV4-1	ASSQEGWDRGDEQY
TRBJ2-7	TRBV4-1	ASSSGTGGSYEQY
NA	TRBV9	ASSGRDSPSYEQY
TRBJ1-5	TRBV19	ASSIELGRMDQPQH
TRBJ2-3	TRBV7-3	ASSLLAGGTDTQY
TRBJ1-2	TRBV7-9	ASSLEGRVVNYGYT
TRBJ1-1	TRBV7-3	ASSTGLNTEAF
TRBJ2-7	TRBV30	AWVGPDSYEQY
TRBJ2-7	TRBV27	ASSLPGAYEQY
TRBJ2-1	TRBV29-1	SVDGGGPINEQF
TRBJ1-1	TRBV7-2	ASSLWGPGSEAF
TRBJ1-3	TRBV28	ASSFTGSGNTIY
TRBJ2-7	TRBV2	ASDLREDSATYEQY
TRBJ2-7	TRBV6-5	ASSYGESSYEQY
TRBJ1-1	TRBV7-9	ASSSSDFRQGATGTEAF
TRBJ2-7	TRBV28	ASSTGFGEQY
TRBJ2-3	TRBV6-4	ASSDSGGTDTQY
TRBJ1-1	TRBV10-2	ASTNRGTEAF
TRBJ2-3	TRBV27	ASSLGAGVGDTQY
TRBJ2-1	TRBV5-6	ASRKGQATSYNEQF
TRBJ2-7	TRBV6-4	ASSLIRSGPSYEQY
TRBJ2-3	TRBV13	ASSLDSSGEADTQY